This T cell receptor (beta chain) was captured in a study of Tregs in tolerant kidney transplant recipients. The protocol was immunoSEQ multiplex PCR, while the TCRdb copy is restricted to in-frame clones and leaves out a portion. The listing records 30,000 or so clones. On this clone: The antigen is undetermined. The CDR3 end falls 3 residues outside the read, so it is completed with the germline J gene.

Study findings and constraints: Donor-specific Treg expansion exceeded global Treg expansion in tolerant patients, suggesting antigen drive.

Thawed PBMCs were FACS-sorted into unstimulated CD4+CD25+CD127- regulatory T cells, CD4+CD25- non-regulatory cells, CD4 and CD8 cells. The CDR3 is 15 amino acids. From germline, CDR1 is ENHRY and CDR2 SYGVKD. V dropped 7 bases and J dropped 1 base, with 14 bases sitting between them. Sequenced material: CD8+ T cells from blood, taken before the transplant. This sequence originates from a human donor who received a combined kidney and bone marrow transplant. This chain links TRBV10-3 with TRBJ2-1; TRBD2 might be the D (6 bases). The CDR3 sequence is CAIMGGAASYNEQFF. The covered CDR3 bases are TGTGCCATCATGGGCGGGGCCGCTTCCTACAATGAG.